Listed here are 28 T cell receptor beta chains from one sample, sequenced in a study of persistence of HIV-infected CD4 T cells. Lysates of CMV-infected fibroblasts at around 9.8 ug/mL stimulated these cells. Memory cells lacking CD40L and CD69 with high CD45RO were sorted. For these receptors, no antigen is known. This was the immunoSEQ version 4 assay in survey mode. This table comes from immunoSEQ multiplex PCR, and its TCRdb copy is limited to in-frame clones, with some not included. The sample includes some 30,000 clones, roughly 80% of them seen just once. This sample comprised CD4+ T cells sorted from PBMCs after roughly 20-hour stimulation, obtained from a patient who received antiretroviral therapy. The receptors were sampled from an adult woman with HIV who was CMV-seropositive.

V gene TRBV5-4 combines with J gene TRBJ2-1, with unresolved D. With 4 bases removed from V and 6 bases from J, the gap between germline ends came to 8 bases. Germline V gene sequence: CDR1 SGHNT, CDR2 YYREEE (reference sequence). The CDR3 covers 12 residues. The CDR3 spells CASSLLTNEQFF. In DNA, the CDR3 is TGTGCCAGCAGCCTATTAACCAATGAGCAGTTCTTC.

V gene TRBV24-1 combines with J gene TRBJ1-5; possible D gene TRBD1, 5 bases. The germline CDR1 and CDR2 sequences are KGHDR and SFDVKD. CDR3 length equals 14 residues. The V end lost 9 bases, the J end lost 5 bases, and 16 bases lay between the germline ends. The CDR3 DNA is TGTGCCACCCGCGGGGAAGGGGACCATCAGCCCCAGCATTTT. Translating gives CATRGEGDHQPQHF.

The genes are TRBV19 and TRBJ2-3, with D tentatively TRBD2 (6 bases). The CDR3 totals 15 residues. Trimming removed 4 bases from V and 0 bases from J, with 11 bases in between. Germline V gene lookup returns CDR1 LNHDA and CDR2 SQIVND (reference sequence). In DNA form, the CDR3 reads TGTGCCAGTAGTAGCGGGGTATCTAGCACAGATACGCAGTATTTT. This gives the protein CASSSGVSSTDTQYF.

This clone occurred a few times. The chain combines TRBV7-6 with TRBJ1-4, with D possibly being TRBD1 (6 bases). Germline V gene sequence: CDR1 SGHVS, CDR2 FNYEAQ. V lost 3 bases, J lost 7 bases, and 15 bases lay in between. This CDR3 comprises 15 residues. As DNA, the CDR3 is TGTGCCAGCAGCTTGGGGGGGCGTCTGATTGAAAAACTGTTTTTT. It translates to CASSLGGRLIEKLFF.

The V gene is TRBV29-1, the J gene TRBJ1-2; D might be TRBD1 (6 bases). Germline loops: CDR1 SQVTM, CDR2 ANQGSEA. Trimming removed 1 base from V and 8 bases from J, with 11 bases in between. This CDR3 comprises 12 residues. CDR3 nucleotides: TGCAGCGTTGAAGCAGGGGCGGTCGGCTACACCTTC. Amino acids: CSVEAGAVGYTF.

V and J are TRBV4-1 and TRBJ2-3; D is perhaps TRBD1 or TRBD2 (6 bases each). Trimming pared 5 bases from V and 2 bases from J, leaving 14 bases between. The CDR3 is 15 amino acids. The germline V gene encodes CDR1 MGHRA and CDR2 YSYEKL. The CDR3 DNA sequence: TGCGCCAGCAGCAGTAGGGGGGCACCCACAGATACGCAGTATTTT. Translation gives CASSSRGAPTDTQYF.

The chain carries TRBV6-5 and TRBJ1-2; no clear D gene. This CDR3 region has 12 residues. Trimming shortened V by 8 bases and J by 8 bases, and 15 bases separated the two germline ends. Germline CDR1 MNHEY, CDR2 SVGAGI. CDR3: CASYKKMNGYTF. The CDR3 region has the DNA TGTGCCAGCTATAAGAAGATGAACGGCTACACCTTC.

This clone has just one count. The chain joins TRBV9 to TRBJ2-2, with TRBD1 matching 7 bases. Germline-derived CDR1 and CDR2 are SGDLS and YYNGEE. The V segment lost 5 bases and the J segment 4 bases; nucleotides outside the gene matches: 8. The CDR3 spans 15 residues. As DNA, the CDR3 is TGTGCCAGCAGTTCAGGACAGGCGTTCACCGGGGAGCTGTTTTTT. It is translated as CASSSGQAFTGELFF.

This clone has a handful of counts. The chain carries TRBV7-2 and TRBJ2-1; D gene uncertain. The CDR3 has 14 residues. V was trimmed by 2 bases and J by 8 bases, leaving 13 bases between them. Germline V gives CDR1 SGHTA, CDR2 FQGNSA. The CDR3 loop is CASSLSTGMHEQFF. The CDR3, as DNA: TGTGCCAGCAGCTTATCTACGGGTATGCATGAGCAGTTCTTC. Supplemented by reference TRBV7-2 and TRBJ2-1, the full variable domain reads GAGVSQSPSNKVTEKGKDVELRCDPISGHTALYWYRQSLGQGLEFLIYFQGNSAPDKSGLPSDRFSAERTGGSVSTLTIQRTQQEDSAVYLCASSLSTGMHEQFFGPGTRLTVL.

V is TRBV5-6 and J is TRBJ1-1; D call uncertain. The CDR3 is made up of 13 amino acids. Germline V gene sequence: CDR1 SGHDT, CDR2 YYEEEE. V was pared by 9 bases and J by 11 bases, with 23 bases between. The CDR3 bases are TGTGCCACAAGCCCGATCGGAGCGGGAGGGGCTTTCTTT. As protein: CATSPIGAGGAFF.

The rearrangement links TRBV7-9 to TRBJ2-7; no definite D call. The CDR3 loop spans 15 amino acids. V lost 2 bases to trimming and J lost 2 bases, with 13 bases between them. Germline CDR1 is SEHNR and CDR2 is FQNEAQ (reference sequence). DNA of the CDR3: TGTGCCAGCAGCTTATATGACCTCTTACCCTACGAGCAGTACTTC. This gives the protein CASSLYDLLPYEQYF. The full variable domain, rest sourced from reference TRBV7-9 and TRBJ2-7, is DTGVSQNPRHKITKRGQNVTFRCDPISEHNRLYWYRQTLGQGPEFLTYFQNEAQLEKSRLLSDRFSAERPKGSFSTLEIQRTEQGDSAMYLCASSLYDLLPYEQYFGPGTRLTVT.

This rearrangement joins TRBV30 to TRBJ1-1, with 7 bases lining up with TRBD1. The CDR3 has 12 residues. The germline V gene has CDR1 GTSNPN and CDR2 SVGIG (reference sequence). J gave up 5 bases and V 5 bases, and 5 bases lay outside the gene matches. CDR3 amino acids: CAWATGWTEAFF. The CDR3 nucleotides are TGTGCCTGGGCGACAGGGTGGACTGAAGCTTTCTTT.

The V gene is TRBV5-1, the J gene TRBJ2-2, with TRBD2 matching over 12 bases. CDR1 and CDR2 from the germline V gene are SGHRS and YFSETQ. V shed 3 bases, J shed 1 base, and the junction held 7 bases outside the gene matches. The CDR3 extends over 18 amino acids. DNA for the CDR3: TGCGCCAGCAGCTCCTCCGGGACTAGCGGGCGGAACACCGGGGAGCTGTTTTTT. Amino acids: CASSSSGTSGRNTGELFF. The complete variable domain, with remaining parts taken from reference TRBV5-1 and TRBJ2-2, reads KAGVTQTPRYLIKTRGQQVTLSCSPISGHRSVSWYQQTPGQGLQFLFEYFSETQRNKGNFPGRFSGRQFSNSRSEMNVSTLELGDSALYLCASSSSGTSGRNTGELFFGEGSRLTVL.

V gene TRBV15 combines with J gene TRBJ1-4; no definite D call. The CDR3 contains 12 residues. The V gene lost 4 bases and the J gene lost 9 bases, with 9 bases spanning the gap. The germline gives CDR1 LNHNV, CDR2 YYDKDF (reference sequence). In DNA, the CDR3 is TGTGCCACCAGCATCTCTACTAAAAAACTGTTTTTT. Its translation is CATSISTKKLFF.

V usage is TRBV6-1 and J usage is TRBJ1-1, with D perhaps matching TRBD1 (5 bases). The germline CDR1 and CDR2 sequences are MNHNS and SASEGT. Trimming removed 0 bases at V and 11 bases at J, with 13 bases between. The CDR3 totals 13 residues. DNA for the CDR3: TGTGCCAGCAGTGAAGCGGATTTCGGGGGGGCTTTCTTT. It codes for CASSEADFGGAFF.

This clone came up a few times. The chain recombines TRBV15 with TRBJ1-3; D unresolved. The CDR3 runs to 15 residues. With 0 bases removed from V and 4 bases from J, the gap between germline ends came to 10 bases. Germline V gives CDR1 LNHNV, CDR2 YYDKDF (reference sequence). CDR3 region: CATSRDWGPGNTIYF. As DNA, the CDR3 is TGTGCCACCAGCAGAGATTGGGGTCCGGGAAACACCATATATTTT. The full variable domain, rest sourced from reference TRBV15 and TRBJ1-3, is DAMVIQNPRYQVTQFGKPVTLSCSQTLNHNVMYWYQQKSSQAPKLLFHYYDKDFNNEADTPDNFQSRRPNTSFCFLDIRSPGLGDTAMYLCATSRDWGPGNTIYFGEGSWLTVV.

This clone has more than one count but fewer than ten. The J gene is TRBJ2-1, the V gene TRBV9, with D unclear. Per the germline V gene, CDR1 is SGDLS and CDR2 is YYNGEE. V was cut by 4 bases and J by 9 bases, with 17 bases left in between. CDR3 size: 14 residues. The CDR3 region is CASSLTAGSGEQFF. The CDR3 nucleotides read TGTGCCAGCAGCCTTACGGCAGGCTCGGGTGAGCAGTTCTTC.

In its sample, this clone was seen once. The rearrangement joins TRBV29-1 to TRBJ1-1; D might be TRBD1 (6 bases). Germline-derived CDR1 and CDR2 are SQVTM and ANQGSEA. Trimming took 5 bases from V and 5 from J, leaving 12 bases between them. The CDR3 extends over 12 amino acids. CDR3 amino acids: CSVSRRGTEAFF. The CDR3 coding sequence is TGCAGCGTTTCTCGCAGGGGAACTGAAGCTTTCTTT.

The chain combines TRBV2 with TRBJ1-6; perhaps TRBD1 as D (6 bases). This CDR3 has 15 amino acids. The germline CDR1 and CDR2 sequences are SNHLY and FYNNEI. V was shortened by 3 bases and J by 6 bases, with 12 bases between the two germline ends. For the CDR3, the DNA is TGTGCCAGCAGTGATACAGGGCGAAGTAATTCACCCCTCCACTTT. Protein: CASSDTGRSNSPLHF. Using reference TRBV2 and TRBJ1-6 for the parts outside the CDR3, the full variable domain is EPEVTQTPSHQVTQMGQEVILRCVPISNHLYFYWYRQILGQKVEFLVSFYNNEISEKSEIFDDQFSVERPDGSNFTLKIRSTKLEDSAMYFCASSDTGRSNSPLHFGNGTRLTVT.

This chain uses TRBV18 with TRBJ2-6; D is unresolved. Trimming left V 2 bases short and J 4 bases short, with 6 bases between. Germline values: CDR1 KGHSH, CDR2 LQKENI. The CDR3 runs to 14 residues. The CDR3 bases are TGTGCCAGCTCACCAGACGGAGGGGCCAACGTCCTGACTTTC. Translated: CASSPDGGANVLTF. The full variable domain, rest sourced from reference TRBV18 and TRBJ2-6, is NAGVMQNPRHLVRRRGQEARLRCSPMKGHSHVYWYRQLPEEGLKFMVYLQKENIIDESGMPKERFSAEFPKEGPSILRIQQVVRGDSAAYFCASSPDGGANVLTFGAGSRLTVL.

The chain employs TRBV2 and TRBJ1-3, with TRBD1 as a possible D gene (5 bases). CDR1 and CDR2 from the germline V gene are SNHLY and FYNNEI. The CDR3 is made up of 12 amino acids. Between the trimmed V and J ends, which lost 6 bases and 4 bases, there was a span of 7 bases. CDR3 protein: CASSNRGNTIYF. The CDR3 DNA reads TGTGCCAGCAGCAACAGGGGAAACACCATATATTTT.

The V and J genes are TRBV30 and TRBJ2-1; D is possibly TRBD2 (5 bases). With 3 bases removed from V and 8 bases from J, the gap between germline ends came to 11 bases. This CDR3 region has 12 residues. Germline CDR1 GTSNPN, CDR2 SVGIG (reference sequence). The CDR3 loop is CAWRVLAYEQFF. DNA for the CDR3: TGTGCCTGGAGAGTCCTAGCCTATGAGCAGTTCTTC.

This rearrangement joins TRBV10-3 to TRBJ1-1; weak D call: TRBD1 (5 bases). Trimming took 2 bases from V and 5 from J, leaving 12 bases between them. CDR1 ENHRY and CDR2 SYGVKD come from the germline V gene. This CDR3 comprises 14 residues. DNA for the CDR3: TGTGCCATCAGTGAGAGGGTGGGGGAGACTGAAGCTTTCTTT. It yields the protein CAISERVGETEAFF.

In its sample, this clone ranks as medium-sized. The rearrangement uses TRBV5-4 and TRBJ2-5; 8 nucleotides align to TRBD2. V gave up 0 bases and J gave up 1 base; unmatched junction bases: 2. From germline, CDR1 is SGHNT and CDR2 YYREEE (reference sequence). The CDR3 length is 15 residues. CDR3 amino acids: CASSLGRGAQETQYF. CDR3 sequence (DNA): TGTGCCAGCAGCTTGGGGCGGGGGGCCCAAGAGACCCAGTACTTC.

The CDR3 DNA sequence: TGTGCCAGCAGTGAAGGGAGAAACTATGGCTACACCTTC. It is translated as CASSEGRNYGYTF. The V gene is TRBV2, the J gene TRBJ1-2; D gene ambiguous. Per germline, CDR1 SNHLY and CDR2 FYNNEI. Trimming pared 1 base from V and 2 bases from J, leaving 5 bases between. This CDR3 spans 13 amino acids.

The genes are TRBV7-3 and TRBJ1-5; the D gene is possibly TRBD1 (6 bases). V was shortened by 5 bases and J by 7 bases, with 12 bases between the two germline ends. The CDR3 is made up of 13 amino acids. Germline CDR1 reads SGHTA; CDR2 reads FQGTGA. The DNA for the CDR3 is TGTGCCAGCAGCACAGGGAAGGGGCAGCCCCAGCATTTT. Encoded protein: CASSTGKGQPQHF.

V and J are TRBV24-1 and TRBJ2-3, with TRBD2 matching 8 bases. V was pared by 3 bases and J by 6 bases, with 13 bases of the junction left unmatched. Germline V gene sequence: CDR1 KGHDR, CDR2 SFDVKD. The CDR3 totals 17 residues. The CDR3 is CATSDPIETGGADTQYF. The CDR3, as DNA: TGTGCCACCAGTGATCCGATCGAAACGGGGGGGGCTGATACGCAGTATTTT.

V gene TRBV7-3 combines with J gene TRBJ2-2; 8 nucleotides line up with TRBD1. CDR1 is SGHTA, CDR2 FQGTGA, per germline. V lost 4 bases, J lost 3 bases, and 4 bases stayed unmatched. The CDR3 is 15 residues long. Here the CDR3 DNA reads TGTGCCAGCAGCTCGACAGGGGCAGACACCGGGGAGCTGTTTTTT. Translated: CASSSTGADTGELFF.